This T cell receptor beta chain is from a study of blood T cell repertoires in COVID-19 (dated by TCRdb to the early 2020s). Broadly, across the study: Samples covering the acute and convalescent phases of COVID-19 were provided by collaborators in the United States, Italy and Spain. The repertoires were released in a freely available public database meant as a resource for research on the immune response to SARS-CoV-2. The material from the prospective study consisted of cDNA or gDNA derived from T cells, B-cell-depleted T cells, or PBMCs. Samples were obtained from the ongoing ImmuneRACE study (first 160 participants) and from some 1,200 subjects provided by 6 global collaborators. Where available, HLA class I and class II types were taken from metadata supplied by the sample provider and were not determined by assay-based typing. Deeply sampled blood TCRbeta repertoires from subjects exposed to, actively infected with, or recovered from COVID-19 were included in the dataset. Sample metadata almost always included a de-identified subject ID, COVID-19 status, age in years and sex.

Paper-wide results and their limitations: How much clinical and demographic metadata was included differed by source and by participant, and the metadata was provided uncurated.

Whole blood was collected in K2EDTA tubes by collaborating institutions according to the institutions' own protocols. For TCRbeta analysis, collaborators shipped samples as frozen whole blood, isolated PBMCs, or DNA extracted from either of those sample types. Concerning this clone: The clone's antigen remains unknown. Qualities for individual bases were not recorded, and no much larger clone is one base off.

TCRbeta CDR3 regions were amplified from genomic DNA by means of the immunoSEQ Assay, a bias-controlled multiplex PCR. Regarding the original processing steps: The number of nucleated cells in each sample was estimated by amplification of reference gene primers within the assay. To quantify the absolute abundance of each unique TCRbeta CDR3 rearrangement, sequence reads were collapsed and filtered. Productive Simpson clonality was computed per sample as the square root of Simpson's diversity index over productive rearrangements. Sourced from immuneACCESS, this table was stored by TCRdb with only in-frame sequences that have V and J called. A share of the clones is absent; for the studies checked, an unresolved V gene accounts for under half, and the remainder has no known explanation. V, J and clone size are taken as reported in that table, and D and trimming were inferred from the DNA itself. For this sample there are about 100,000 clones; approximately 86% appear just once. 3% of the sample is taken by the ten largest.

Sequenced: peripheral blood. This TCR derives from a man between 45 and 60 years old with active or convalescent COVID-19.

The DNA is as follows: TGTGCCACCAGTGATACGGCGGGGGAGCAAGAGACCCAGTACTTC. This yields the protein CATSDTAGEQETQYF. The V and J genes are TRBV24-1 and TRBJ2-5, with 7 bases aligning to TRBD2. The germline V gene specifies KGHDR as CDR1 and SFDVKD as CDR2. The CDR3 measures 15 amino acids from cysteine to phenylalanine. Here the CDR3 DNA is all that survives: 45 bases in frame from base 1. Trimming takes 3 bases off V and 2 bases off J; junction bases not matched to a gene: 5.